A single sample is the source of the 29 T cell receptor beta chains below, sequenced in a study of blood T cell repertoires in COVID-19. The data were produced by immunoSEQ multiplex PCR, yet TCRdb's version contains in-frame clones alone and is incomplete. Of approximately 180,000 clones listed, about four fifths were seen once; the top ten hold roughly 8.1%. Sample: peripheral blood. These receptors originate from a woman aged 70-85 years with acute or convalescent COVID-19.

The rearrangement uses TRBV25-1 and TRBJ1-3, with D tentatively TRBD1 (5 bases). This CDR3 is 13 amino acids long. In germline, CDR1 is MGHDK, CDR2 SYGVNS. Between the trimmed V and J ends, which lost 3 bases and 10 bases, there was a span of 13 bases. This CDR3 reads CASSDRTFGTIYF. CDR3 sequence (DNA): TGTGCCAGCAGTGACAGGACATTTGGTACCATATATTTT.

The V call is TRBV10-3, the J call TRBJ2-5, with 8 bases that match TRBD2. CDR1 and CDR2 from the germline V gene are ENHRY and SYGVKD. The CDR3 sequence is 16 residues long. The V gene end was trimmed by 2 bases and the J gene end by 2 bases; junction bases not matched to a gene: 7. CDR3 protein: CAISEGAGGIQETQYF. The CDR3 DNA reads TGTGCCATCAGTGAGGGTGCGGGGGGAATACAAGAGACCCAGTACTTC.

This sequence joins TRBV19 and TRBJ1-4; 7 bases are shared with TRBD1. Per germline, CDR1 LNHDA and CDR2 SQIVND (reference sequence). The V gene end was trimmed by 4 bases and the J gene end by 0 bases; junction bases not matched to a gene: 8. The CDR3 sequence is 17 residues long. DNA of the CDR3: TGTGCCAGTAGTAGACCGGGACAGTCCTCAACTAATGAAAAACTGTTTTTT. This gives the protein CASSRPGQSSTNEKLFF. Full variable domain (outside the CDR3, taken from reference TRBV19 and TRBJ1-4): DGGITQSPKYLFRKEGQNVTLSCEQNLNHDAMYWYRQDPGQGLRLIYYSQIVNDFQKGDIAEGYSVSREKKESFPLTVTSAQKNPTAFYLCASSRPGQSSTNEKLFFGSGTQLSVL.

The V and J genes are TRBV7-8 and TRBJ2-1, with TRBD2 as a possible D gene (6 bases). This CDR3 spans 16 amino acids. Germline-derived CDR1 and CDR2 are SGHVS and FQNEAQ. V was trimmed by 5 bases and J by 6 bases, leaving 20 bases between them. The DNA of the CDR3 is TGTGCCAGCAGCCCTCGGACCGGGGGTTATTTCAATGAGCAGTTCTTC. It translates to CASSPRTGGYFNEQFF.

This sequence joins TRBV12-3 or TRBV12-4 and TRBJ2-7, with D possibly TRBD2 on 6 matching bases. The CDR3 loop spans 13 amino acids. V was pared by 7 bases and J by 0 bases, with 10 bases between. Here the CDR3 DNA reads TGTGCCAGCACCCGGGGGAGCTCCTACGAGCAGTACTTC. As protein: CASTRGSSYEQYF.

This chain connects TRBV4-1 to TRBJ2-7; TRBD1 matches 9 bases. Germline assignment: CDR1 MGHRA and CDR2 YSYEKL. CDR3 length: 17 amino acids. Unmatched junction bases numbered 14, after V lost 5 bases and J lost 3 bases. The CDR3 is CASSFGAGTGTFYEQYF. The DNA of the CDR3 is TGCGCCAGCAGCTTCGGAGCCGGGACAGGGACCTTCTACGAGCAGTACTTC.

The CDR3 spells CASSYDTSGSSYNEQFF. For the CDR3, the DNA is TGTGCCAGCAGTTACGATACTAGCGGAAGCTCCTACAATGAGCAGTTCTTC. The rearrangement joins TRBV6-2 or TRBV6-3 to TRBJ2-1; TRBD2 matches 8 bases. V dropped 2 bases and J dropped 0; count of bases not matched to a gene: 6. Germline-derived CDR1 and CDR2 are MNHEY and SVGEGT. There are 17 residues in the CDR3.

The V call is TRBV7-8, the J call TRBJ1-1, with 7 bases aligning to TRBD1. The CDR3 sequence is 15 residues long. Looked up from germline, CDR1 is SGHVS and CDR2 is FQNEAQ. With 2 bases clipped from V and 1 base from J, the junction kept 4 bases outside the gene matches. In nucleotides, the CDR3 is TGTGCCAGCAGCTTAAAACAGGGGACGAACACTGAAGCTTTCTTT. Translation: CASSLKQGTNTEAFF.

The rearrangement joins TRBV15 to TRBJ2-7, with no clear D. Germline lookup yields CDR1 LNHNV and CDR2 YYDKDF (reference sequence). The CDR3 is 13 residues long. The germline V and J ends were trimmed by 4 bases and 2 bases, with 9 bases remaining between them. CDR3 nucleotide sequence: TGTGCCACCAGCAATCCAGATACCTACGAGCAGTACTTC. Its protein is CATSNPDTYEQYF.

The CDR3 protein is CSASPRGPRQPQHF. The CDR3, as DNA: TGCAGTGCTAGTCCCAGGGGTCCACGGCAGCCCCAGCATTTT. The rearrangement links TRBV20-1 to TRBJ1-5; possibly TRBD1 for D (6 bases). The ends were cut back, 3 bases at V and 7 bases at J, with 16 bases in the middle. CDR1 is DFQATT and CDR2 is SNEGSKA in the germline V gene (reference sequence). This CDR3 has 14 residues.

The chain combines TRBV27 with TRBJ1-1; unclear D gene. Trimming removed 1 base at V and 4 bases at J, with 7 bases between. The CDR3 sequence is 13 residues long. Germline CDR1 MNHEY, CDR2 SMNVEV (reference sequence). CDR3 DNA: TGTGCCAGCAGTTTATTCGGGATCACTGAAGCTTTCTTT. This encodes CASSLFGITEAFF.

V usage is TRBV29-1 and J usage is TRBJ1-2, with D perhaps matching TRBD1 (5 bases). Germline CDR1 reads SQVTM; CDR2 reads ANQGSEA. V lost 2 bases, J lost 12 bases, and 13 bases lay in between. This CDR3 contains 11 residues. The CDR3 nucleotides are TGCAGCGTTGAAAGTACGGGCAGGGACACCTTC. Residues: CSVESTGRDTF.

The rearrangement uses TRBV18 and TRBJ2-1; 9 bases agree with TRBD2. The CDR3 has 15 residues. Germline CDR1 KGHSH, CDR2 LQKENI. The V segment lost 5 bases and the J segment 3 bases; nucleotides outside the gene matches: 5. CDR3 DNA: TGTGCCAGCTCAAACTTAGCGGGGGACTACAATGAGCAGTTCTTC. Its translation: CASSNLAGDYNEQFF. Variable domain in full (rest from reference TRBV18 and TRBJ2-1): NAGVMQNPRHLVRRRGQEARLRCSPMKGHSHVYWYRQLPEEGLKFMVYLQKENIIDESGMPKERFSAEFPKEGPSILRIQQVVRGDSAAYFCASSNLAGDYNEQFFGPGTRLTVL.

In this sample, this clone turned up many times. The J gene is TRBJ2-1, the V gene TRBV24-1, with TRBD1 matching over 9 bases. Looked up from germline, CDR1 is KGHDR and CDR2 is SFDVKD. The length of the CDR3 is 15 residues. Trimming at V came to 6 bases and at J to 8 bases, leaving 10 bases not matched to a gene. This chain's CDR3 is CATSKTGGLGDEQFF. DNA of the CDR3: TGTGCCACCAGTAAAACAGGGGGCTTAGGCGATGAGCAGTTCTTC.

DNA of the CDR3: TGTGCCAGCAGTTTATCGACAGGGGGGAGCTCCTACGAGCAGTACTTC. This sequence encodes CASSLSTGGSSYEQYF. The V call is TRBV27, the J call TRBJ2-7; 9 bases fit TRBD1. The CDR3 is made up of 16 amino acids. V shed 0 bases, J shed 0 bases, and the junction held 3 bases outside the gene matches. Germline CDR1 reads MNHEY; CDR2 reads SMNVEV (reference sequence).

This chain links TRBV11-2 with TRBJ1-2, with a possible D match to TRBD1 (6 bases). V was cut by 5 bases and J by 7 bases, with 11 bases left in between. CDR3 length: 12 residues. Germline loops: CDR1 SGHAT, CDR2 FQNNGV. CDR3 nucleotides: TGTGCCAGCAGCCAACAGGGTCTTGGCTACACCTTC. Translation gives CASSQQGLGYTF.

This clone was recorded a few times. This chain connects TRBV6-2 or TRBV6-3 to TRBJ1-2; 9 positions match TRBD1. Looked up from germline, CDR1 is MNHEY and CDR2 is SVGEGT. The CDR3 consists of 13 residues. The V and J ends lost 5 bases and 7 bases, in that order; junction bases with no gene match: 5. The CDR3 is CASSRGQGTGYTF. In nucleotides, the CDR3 is TGTGCCAGCAGTAGAGGACAGGGGACTGGCTACACCTTC.

This clone showed up many times. This chain uses TRBV27 with TRBJ1-1; TRBD1 might be the D (5 bases). V shed 6 bases and J shed 0 bases, with 8 bases lying between them. The CDR3 has 13 residues. The germline V gene has CDR1 MNHEY and CDR2 SMNVEV (reference sequence). CDR3 amino acids: CASRWDLNTEAFF. In nucleotides, the CDR3 is TGTGCCAGCAGGTGGGACTTGAACACTGAAGCTTTCTTT.

Here the CDR3 reads CASSSTGTAQVNYGYTF. CDR3 bases: TGTGCCAGCAGCTCGACCGGGACAGCCCAAGTTAACTATGGCTACACCTTC. The V gene is TRBV7-9, the J gene TRBJ1-2; 7 positions match TRBD1. V dropped 4 bases and J dropped 1; count of bases not matched to a gene: 12. This CDR3 has 17 residues. The V gene's germline CDR1 is SEHNR and CDR2 FQNEAQ (reference sequence).

The rearrangement uses TRBV9 and TRBJ2-5; TRBD2 matches at 7 bases. The CDR3 has 16 amino acids. J was trimmed by 0 bases and V by 0 bases; bases with no gene match: 5. Germline-derived CDR1 and CDR2 are SGDLS and YYNGEE. The CDR3 region is CASSVATGRYQETQYF. CDR3 nucleotide sequence: TGTGCCAGCAGCGTAGCTACCGGGAGGTACCAAGAGACCCAGTACTTC.

The CDR3 protein is CASIDRVGQPQHF. CDR3 DNA sequence: TGTGCCAGCATTGACAGGGTAGGTCAGCCCCAGCATTTT. J is TRBJ1-5 and V is TRBV2; 7 bases are shared with TRBD1. V trimming: 7 bases; J trimming: 6 bases; junction bases outside the gene matches: 6. This CDR3 spans 13 amino acids. Germline lookup yields CDR1 SNHLY and CDR2 FYNNEI.

This clone was observed once. The junction departs from germline at one end; a sequencing error may be responsible. At the DNA level, this CDR3 is encoded by other sequences in the same sample as well. The chain is built from TRBV7-2 and TRBJ2-7, with 9 bases aligning to TRBD2. Germline CDR1 SGHTA, CDR2 FQGNSA. The CDR3 loop spans 16 amino acids. DNA for the CDR3: TGTGCTAGCAGCTTAGGTCAGGGGACTAGCCTAAACGAGCAGTACTTC. This translates into CASSLGQGTSLNEQYF.

V usage is TRBV20-1 and J usage is TRBJ1-2; a possible D gene is TRBD1 (5 bases). V was pared by 2 bases and J by 10 bases, with 11 bases between. CDR1 DFQATT and CDR2 SNEGSKA come from the germline V gene (reference sequence). The CDR3 is 11 amino acids. The CDR3 coding sequence is TGCAGTGCTAGACCTAGGACACTCTACACCTTC. It yields the protein CSARPRTLYTF.

This clone was recorded only once. The genes are TRBV27 and TRBJ2-7; 8 bases match TRBD2. The CDR3 is 15 residues long. Germline lookup yields CDR1 MNHEY and CDR2 SMNVEV (reference sequence). V trimming: 1 base; J trimming: 3 bases; junction bases outside the gene matches: 5. The chain's CDR3 is CASSLYAGGYYEQYF. The CDR3 bases are TGTGCCAGCAGTTTATACGCGGGAGGTTACTACGAGCAGTACTTC.

V and J are TRBV6-1 and TRBJ1-5; 7 nucleotides line up with TRBD1. Germline V CDR1 and CDR2: MNHNS, SASEGT. CDR3 length: 14 amino acids. The trim removed 1 base at V and 4 bases at J, leaving 1 base unmatched. CDR3 sequence: CASSEGTGNQPQHF. In DNA, the CDR3 is TGTGCCAGCAGTGAAGGGACAGGTAATCAGCCCCAGCATTTT.

The chain links TRBV21-1 to TRBJ2-7; the D call of TRBD1 is as the table states it, not checked on the DNA. TRBV21-1 is termed a pseudogene. This CDR3 has 14 amino acids. The CDR3 is CASSNRDRPYEQYF. The CDR3 DNA is TGTGCCAGCAGCAACCGGGACAGACCCTACGAGCAGTACTTC.

This chain connects TRBV5-6 to TRBJ1-5, with 9 nucleotides matching TRBD1. The CDR3 loop spans 17 amino acids. Unmatched junction bases numbered 10, after V lost 3 bases and J lost 3 bases. Germline assignment: CDR1 SGHDT and CDR2 YYEEEE. CDR3 nucleotides: TGTGCCAGCAGCTCCAGGAGGACAGGGGCGGACAATCAGCCCCAGCATTTT. Protein sequence: CASSSRRTGADNQPQHF. Full variable domain (rest looked up from reference TRBV5-6 and TRBJ1-5): DAGVTQSPTHLIKTRGQQVTLRCSPKSGHDTVSWYQQALGQGPQFIFQYYEEEERQRGNFPDRFSGHQFPNYSSELNVNALLLGDSALYLCASSSRRTGADNQPQHFGDGTRLSIL.

This chain connects TRBV4-1 to TRBJ2-1; 10 bases align to TRBD2. Germline CDR1 and CDR2: MGHRA and YSYEKL. CDR3 length: 16 amino acids. J lost 1 base, V lost 6 bases, and 6 bases had no gene match. The DNA of the CDR3 is TGCGCCAGCAGTTCCACTAGCGGGGCGTCCTACAATGAGCAGTTCTTC. Protein product: CASSSTSGASYNEQFF.

The chain combines TRBV3-1 (or the pseudogene TRBV3-2) with TRBJ2-5; TRBD1 aligns across 9 bases. Trimming took 4 bases from V and 2 from J; bases not matched to a gene: 2. The CDR3 contains 14 residues. Germline assignment: CDR1 LGHDT and CDR2 YNNKEL (reference sequence). CDR3 region: CASSRGQGQETQYF. CDR3 sequence (DNA): TGTGCCAGCAGCCGGGGACAGGGACAAGAGACCCAGTACTTC.